These 15 T cell receptor beta chains were sequenced from one sample in a study of T-cell memory formation after mild COVID-19. TCRdb re-derived calls from the 5' RACE reads in MiXCR, one entry per CDR3 protein. The sample shows around 200,000 distinct CDR3 sequences, under 30% of them seen only once. The sample comprised PBMCs or a T cell subset sorted from them (not recorded which). These receptors were taken from an adult woman who had mild COVID-19 (a few samples of this study predate the infection). Cell type and time point are not known.

The V and J genes are TRBV7-9 and TRBJ1-2; D is uncertain. Trimming took 1 base from V and 7 from J, leaving 10 bases between them. Germline CDR1 is SEHNR and CDR2 is FQNEAQ (reference sequence). The CDR3 consists of 13 residues. CDR3 coding DNA: TGTGCCAGCAGCTTAGACGGGATTACTGGCTACACCTTC. It specifies CASSLDGITGYTF.

This clonotype was counted between two and nine times. The rearrangement links TRBV5-1 to TRBJ1-1; unclear D gene. Trimming removed 3 bases from V and 8 bases from J, with 17 bases in between. CDR1 and CDR2 from the germline V gene are SGHRS and YFSETQ. This CDR3 comprises 14 residues. Here the CDR3 reads CASSSVMMGGEAFF. Here the CDR3 DNA reads TGCGCCAGCAGCTCGGTGATGATGGGAGGCGAAGCTTTCTTT. Complete variable domain (other parts from reference TRBV5-1 and TRBJ1-1): KAGVTQTPRYLIKTRGQQVTLSCSPISGHRSVSWYQQTPGQGLQFLFEYFSETQRNKGNFPGRFSGRQFSNSRSEMNVSTLELGDSALYLCASSSVMMGGEAFFGQGTRLTVV.

This chain uses TRBV20-1 with TRBJ2-7; a possible D gene is TRBD2 (5 bases). The germline V gene encodes CDR1 DFQATT and CDR2 SNEGSKA (reference sequence). The CDR3 runs 16 residues. V lost 1 base and J 2 bases, leaving 18 bases between the germline ends. The CDR3 region is CSARVRQPPGAYEQYF. CDR3 DNA: TGCAGTGCTAGAGTACGACAACCCCCCGGGGCCTACGAGCAGTACTTC.

The V gene is TRBV4-3, the J gene TRBJ1-1; D gene uncertain. Trimming pared 0 bases from V and 0 bases from J, leaving 11 bases between. The V gene's germline CDR1 is LGHNA and CDR2 YSLEER. The CDR3 covers 16 residues. CDR3 DNA: TGCGCCAGCAGCCAAGATCGGTGGGCCATGAACACTGAAGCTTTCTTT. This gives the protein CASSQDRWAMNTEAFF.

This clonotype was detected a few times. The V gene is TRBV18, the J gene TRBJ1-2; D call uncertain. Germline loops: CDR1 KGHSH, CDR2 LQKENI. V was cut by 3 bases and J by 8 bases, with 19 bases left in between. The CDR3 length is 15 residues. The CDR3, as DNA: TGTGCCAGCTCACCTTTACCCCCGGGCGAGAAAGGCTACACCTTC. Residues: CASSPLPPGEKGYTF. Full variable domain (remainder filled in from reference TRBV18 and TRBJ1-2): NAGVMQNPRHLVRRRGQEARLRCSPMKGHSHVYWYRQLPEEGLKFMVYLQKENIIDESGMPKERFSAEFPKEGPSILRIQQVVRGDSAAYFCASSPLPPGEKGYTFGSGTRLTVV.

This chain uses TRBV5-1 with TRBJ2-1; no reliable D call. Germline V gives CDR1 SGHRS, CDR2 YFSETQ. The ends were cut back, 0 bases at V and 8 bases at J, with 27 bases in the middle. This CDR3 comprises 19 residues. CDR3 DNA sequence: TGCGCCAGCAGCTTGGCGTCCCAGGCAATGAAGGGCCTAATCGATGAGCAGTTCTTC. It translates to CASSLASQAMKGLIDEQFF.

The chain couples TRBV6-1 to TRBJ2-3, with 11 bases lining up with TRBD2. This CDR3 has 16 residues. Germline V gives CDR1 MNHNS, CDR2 SASEGT. After removal of 6 bases from V and 3 bases from J, the junction contained 8 bases not matched to a gene. The CDR3 DNA reads TGTGCCAGCAGGTATACGGGACTAGCGGATACAGATACGCAGTATTTT. Amino acid sequence: CASRYTGLADTDTQYF.

This clonotype was counted a few times. The chain carries TRBV5-4 and TRBJ2-1; D not certain. This CDR3 has 12 amino acids. CDR1 SGHNT and CDR2 YYREEE come from the germline V gene (reference sequence). V lost 1 base and J lost 7, with 6 bases in between. The CDR3 coding sequence is TGTGCCAGCAGCTTGCTCGGGAATGAGCAGTTCTTC. It translates to CASSLLGNEQFF. Combining the CDR3 with reference TRBV5-4 and TRBJ2-1 gives the whole variable domain ETGVTQSPTHLIKTRGQQVTLRCSSQSGHNTVSWYQQALGQGPQFIFQYYREEENGRGNFPPRFSGLQFPNYSSELNVNALELDDSALYLCASSLLGNEQFFGPGTRLTVL.

This clonotype was observed a handful of times. The chain is built from TRBV4-2 and TRBJ2-1; 13 nucleotides line up with TRBD2. Germline assignment: CDR1 LGHNA and CDR2 YNFKEQ. Losses at the gene ends were 0 bases for V and 5 bases for J; bases not matched to a gene: 10. There are 19 residues in the CDR3. The CDR3 nucleotides are TGTGCCAGCAGCCAAGATTTGGGACAAGGACTAGCGGGAGACAATGAGCAGTTCTTC. Protein sequence: CASSQDLGQGLAGDNEQFF.

As regards this clonotype: A read error may produce the germline difference seen at one junction end. The genes are TRBV14 and TRBJ2-7; unclear D gene. The germline gives CDR1 SGHDN, CDR2 FVKESK. The CDR3 is 12 residues long. Written as DNA, the CDR3 is TGTGCCAGCAGCCGAGACTCCCACGAGCAGTACTTC. Protein product: CASSRDSHEQYF.

This sequence joins TRBV29-1 and TRBJ2-5; D possibly corresponds to TRBD2 (5 bases). The V gene's germline CDR1 is SQVTM and CDR2 ANQGSEA. With 4 bases removed from V and 3 bases from J, the gap between germline ends came to 12 bases. The length of the CDR3 is 13 residues. The CDR3 reads CSVALGLKETQYF. Written as DNA, the CDR3 is TGCAGCGTTGCTCTTGGACTGAAAGAGACCCAGTACTTC.

This clonotype was seen a handful of times. CDR3: CASSFTGPPDTDTQYF. The DNA for the CDR3 is TGTGCCAGCAGCTTCACGGGCCCCCCTGACACAGATACGCAGTATTTT. This chain connects TRBV7-2 to TRBJ2-3; no definite D call. With 3 bases removed from V and 2 bases from J, the gap between germline ends came to 15 bases. This CDR3 spans 16 amino acids. CDR1 and CDR2 from the germline V gene are SGHTA and FQGNSA.

This rearrangement joins TRBV7-9 to TRBJ2-1; 11 bases map to TRBD2. V was pared by 5 bases and J by 6 bases, with 9 bases of the junction left unmatched. CDR3 length equals 16 residues. Germline-derived CDR1 and CDR2 are SEHNR and FQNEAQ (reference sequence). CDR3 sequence (DNA): TGTGCCAGCAGCGGCCCACTAGCGGGAGTAGTCAATGAGCAGTTCTTC. Protein sequence: CASSGPLAGVVNEQFF.

This clonotype was found many times. The chain uses TRBV7-2 and TRBJ2-1; D not resolved. The CDR3 length is 13 residues. V was cut by 3 bases and J by 3 bases, with 6 bases left in between. Germline lookup yields CDR1 SGHTA and CDR2 FQGNSA. DNA for the CDR3: TGTGCCAGCAGCTTTGCAGTCTACAATGAGCAGTTCTTC. This sequence encodes CASSFAVYNEQFF.

The chain recombines TRBV6-6 with TRBJ2-3; 7 bases are shared with TRBD1. The junction had 14 bases not matched to a gene; V was cut back by 2 bases and J by 3 bases. Germline CDR1 MNHNY, CDR2 SVGAGI (reference sequence). The CDR3 spans 18 residues. CDR3 loop: CASSYPHRGRKATDTQYF. The CDR3 bases are TGTGCCAGCAGTTACCCGCACAGGGGAAGGAAAGCGACAGATACGCAGTATTTT.